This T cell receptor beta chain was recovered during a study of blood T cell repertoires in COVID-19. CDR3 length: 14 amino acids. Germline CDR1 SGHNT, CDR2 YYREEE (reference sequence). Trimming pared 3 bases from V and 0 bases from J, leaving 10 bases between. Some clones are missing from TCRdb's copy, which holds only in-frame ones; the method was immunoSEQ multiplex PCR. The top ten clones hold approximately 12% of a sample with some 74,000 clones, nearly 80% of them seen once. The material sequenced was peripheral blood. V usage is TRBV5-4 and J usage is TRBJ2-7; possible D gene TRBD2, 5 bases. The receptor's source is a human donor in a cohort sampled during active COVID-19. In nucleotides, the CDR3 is TGTGCCAGCAGCTCCCGAGGGAGCTCCTACGAGCAGTACGTC. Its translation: CASSSRGSSYEQYV.